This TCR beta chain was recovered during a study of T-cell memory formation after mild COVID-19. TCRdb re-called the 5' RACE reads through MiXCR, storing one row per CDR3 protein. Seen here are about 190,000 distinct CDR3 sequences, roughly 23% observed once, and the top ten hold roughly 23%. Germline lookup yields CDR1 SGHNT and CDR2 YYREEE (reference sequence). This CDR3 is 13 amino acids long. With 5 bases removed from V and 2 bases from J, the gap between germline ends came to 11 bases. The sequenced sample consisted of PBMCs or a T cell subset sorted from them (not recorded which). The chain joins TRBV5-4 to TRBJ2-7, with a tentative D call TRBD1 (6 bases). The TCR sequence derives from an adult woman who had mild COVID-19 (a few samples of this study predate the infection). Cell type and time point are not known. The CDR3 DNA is TGTGCCAGCAGACGGACAGACACCTACGAGCAGTACTTC. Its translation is CASRRTDTYEQYF.